Reported below is one T cell receptor beta chain. Its target is unknown. The sample is drawn from a study of siplizumab effects on memory and regulatory T cells. Per sample, 95,000 to 100,000 TCR templates were assayed. Produced via immunoSEQ multiplex PCR; TCRdb's table is partial and in-frame only. The profile shows about 91,000 clones, approximately 93% of them singletons. Study-level findings and limits: Left unconfirmed was the suppressive function of proliferating Tregs from siplizumab cultures. Siplizumab led to significantly less abundant alloreactive sequences that could be traced back to unstimulated CD4+ memory cells.

This clonotype was sampled from a human donor in good health. Sequencing used CD8+ T cells sorted from blood.

The CDR3 loop is CAISESGSFVDGYTF. The CDR3 DNA follows: TGTGCCATCAGTGAGTCAGGCAGTTTCGTGGATGGCTACACCTTC. This chain joins TRBV10-3 and TRBJ1-2; no clear D. Germline V gene data show CDR1 as ENHRY and CDR2 as SYGVKD. This CDR3 comprises 15 residues. Between the trimmed V and J ends, which lost 0 bases and 6 bases, there was a span of 14 bases.